This T cell receptor (beta chain) was found in a study of OX40 agonist ivuxolimab in advanced cancers. Concerning the study at large: Ivuxolimab was an agonistic, fully human IgG2 monoclonal antibody directed against OX40 (CD134), a costimulatory receptor. Intravenous ivuxolimab was administered to patients every 2 weeks at six dose levels: 0.01, 0.1, 0.3, 1.5, 3 and 10 mg/kg. Among the 50 to 55 dose-escalation patients, some 19 had hepatocellular carcinoma, approximately 15 melanoma, 9 renal cell carcinoma and 9 head and neck cancer. In the dose-escalation cohort, 75% to 85% of patients were male, and the mean age was 60 years with a range of roughly 23 to 79. Patients were allowed to have had prior anti-PD-1, anti-PD-L1 or anti-CTLA-4 therapy, and 40% to 45% of the dose-escalation patients had previously received checkpoint inhibitors. Partial responses occurred in three dose-escalation patients: two with cutaneous melanoma and one with hepatocellular carcinoma. The point of sequencing TCRbeta in the periphery was to test whether ivuxolimab changed TCR sequence diversity and drove clonal T-cell expansion. The monotherapy dose-escalation portion (N of about 50 patients) of the phase I ivuxolimab trial is reported in the paper. The investigation overall reported the following: Low levels of normalized T-cell clonal expansion were also seen in some patients who did not respond. At doses of 0.1 to 3.0 mg/kg, clonal expansion of both CD4+ and CD8+ T cells in blood was seen between baseline and week 6. In partial responders in the 0.1-3.0 mg/kg groups, normalized peripheral clonal expansion was found to be among the lowest, especially among CD8+ T cells. Which antigens the clonally expanded peripheral T cells were specific for was not determined. On average, CD8+ T cells showed more expanded clones than CD4+ T cells after ivuxolimab.

CDR1 and CDR2, per the germline V gene, are SGHRS and YFSETQ. CDR3 length: 14 amino acids, cysteine to phenylalanine. Only the CDR3 DNA is retained, 42 bases long and in frame from the first base. Trimming takes 2 bases off V and 1 base off J; junction bases not matched to a gene: 2. To note about this clone: What antigen it recognizes has not been identified. Per-nucleotide qualities are absent, and no much larger clonotype sits a single base away.

The trial excluded patients who had a history of autoimmune disease or who were on systemic immunosuppression. Peripheral blood for TCR sequencing was collected from all dose cohorts at baseline, on cycle 4 day 1, and on cycle 7 day 1. Samples came from an open-label, multicenter, first-in-human phase I dose-escalation trial of ivuxolimab. The trial enrolled adults with locally advanced or metastatic head and neck squamous cell, hepatocellular, melanoma or renal cell carcinoma. Before TCR sequencing, CD4+ and CD8+ T cells were separately sorted from peripheral blood. Genomic DNA was isolated from the sorted cells so that the TCRbeta CDR3 region could be sequenced. The immunoSEQ Assay was used for sequencing of TCRbeta CDR3 regions. The table comes from immuneACCESS by way of TCRdb, which keeps in-frame sequences with V and J called. Part of the clones is missing from these tables; in studies checked, under half for an unresolved V gene and the rest for unknown reasons. In this sample the table shows 30,000 to 35,000 clones, 84% of which occur a single time. Approximately 1.8% of the sample is held by the ten biggest clonotypes.

This chain joins TRBV5-1 to TRBJ2-7, with 8 bases in between that match TRBD1. Specimen: CD4+ or CD8+ T cells sorted from blood, collected in a trial of the OX40 agonist ivuxolimab. The receptor comes from an adult with an advanced solid tumor such as melanoma, head and neck, liver or kidney cancer. The DNA reads as follows: TGCGCCAGCAGCTTAGGGGACAGGTCCTACGAGCAGTACTTC. The translation is CASSLGDRSYEQYF.